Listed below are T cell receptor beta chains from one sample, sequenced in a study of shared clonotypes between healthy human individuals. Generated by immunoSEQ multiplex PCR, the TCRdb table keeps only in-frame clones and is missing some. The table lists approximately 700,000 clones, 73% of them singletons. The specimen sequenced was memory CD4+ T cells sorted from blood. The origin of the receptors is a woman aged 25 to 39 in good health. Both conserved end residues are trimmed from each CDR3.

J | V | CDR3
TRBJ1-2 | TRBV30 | AWSDSNYGYT
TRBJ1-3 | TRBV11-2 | ASSSDRHSGNTIY
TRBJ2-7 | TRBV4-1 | ASRRRQGDYEQY
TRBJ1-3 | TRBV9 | ASSVRESGNTIY
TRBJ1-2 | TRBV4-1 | ASSQAGIGYT
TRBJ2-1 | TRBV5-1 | ASSPAGVGNEQF
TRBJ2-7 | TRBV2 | ASSEYGIDEQY
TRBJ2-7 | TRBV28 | ASHTRGGSYEQY
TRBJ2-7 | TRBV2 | ASSETYLTSGEQY
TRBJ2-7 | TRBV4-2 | ASSQTPERDHSYEQY
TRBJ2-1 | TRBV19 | ASSTSGSSYNEQF
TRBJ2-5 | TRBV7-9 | ASSPRGGTGGGETQY
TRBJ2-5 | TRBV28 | ASSPRLAGAETQY
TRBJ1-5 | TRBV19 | ASSDGVNQPQH
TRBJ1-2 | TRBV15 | ATSRDRGSSYGYT
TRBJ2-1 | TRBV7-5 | VRSGQRPTTYNEQF
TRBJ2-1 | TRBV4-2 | ASSQAAGHSYNEQF
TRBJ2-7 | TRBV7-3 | ASSLTGDRSYEQY
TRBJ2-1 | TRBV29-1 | SSRNRDSYNEQF
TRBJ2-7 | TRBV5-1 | ASSRPGPFSGEQY
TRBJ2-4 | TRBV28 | ASREPGQGKNIQY
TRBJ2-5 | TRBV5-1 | ASSLGASGRETQY
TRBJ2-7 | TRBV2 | ASRKDRVTPYEQY
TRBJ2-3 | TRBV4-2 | ASSQDLGLAASTDTQY
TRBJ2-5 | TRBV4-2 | ASSQLAGGETQY
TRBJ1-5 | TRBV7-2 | ASSLVSLTNQPQH
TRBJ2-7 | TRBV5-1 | ASSLGDRFSYEQY
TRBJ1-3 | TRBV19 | ASSYGSSGNTIY
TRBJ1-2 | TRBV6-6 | ASSLDRTANYGYT
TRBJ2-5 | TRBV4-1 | ASSPRGTGEYQETQY
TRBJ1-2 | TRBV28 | ASSSPPVGGLYGYT
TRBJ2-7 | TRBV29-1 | SVEKEGRYEQY
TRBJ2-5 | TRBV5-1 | ASSVPGLGSSETQY
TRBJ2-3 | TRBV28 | AFRDSTDTQY
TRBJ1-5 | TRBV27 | ASRTQGALQPQH
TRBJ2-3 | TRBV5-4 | ASSRTSGMVTDTQY